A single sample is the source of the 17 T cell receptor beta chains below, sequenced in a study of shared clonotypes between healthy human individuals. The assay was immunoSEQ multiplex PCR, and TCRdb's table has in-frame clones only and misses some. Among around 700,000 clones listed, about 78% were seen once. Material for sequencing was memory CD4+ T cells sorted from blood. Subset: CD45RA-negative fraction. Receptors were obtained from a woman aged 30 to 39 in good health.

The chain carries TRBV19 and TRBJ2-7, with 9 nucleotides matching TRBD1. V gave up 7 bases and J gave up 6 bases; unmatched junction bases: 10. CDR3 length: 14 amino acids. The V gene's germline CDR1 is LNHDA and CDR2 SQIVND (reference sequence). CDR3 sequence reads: CASNSGTGNSEQYF. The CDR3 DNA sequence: TGTGCCAGTAACTCCGGGACAGGGAACTCCGAGCAGTACTTC.

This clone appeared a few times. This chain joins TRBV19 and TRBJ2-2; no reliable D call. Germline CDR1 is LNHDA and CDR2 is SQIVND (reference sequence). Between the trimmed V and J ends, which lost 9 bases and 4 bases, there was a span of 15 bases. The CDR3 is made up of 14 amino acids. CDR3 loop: CARSTTRSTGELFF. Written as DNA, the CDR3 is TGTGCCAGGTCTACGACCCGGAGCACCGGGGAGCTGTTTTTT.

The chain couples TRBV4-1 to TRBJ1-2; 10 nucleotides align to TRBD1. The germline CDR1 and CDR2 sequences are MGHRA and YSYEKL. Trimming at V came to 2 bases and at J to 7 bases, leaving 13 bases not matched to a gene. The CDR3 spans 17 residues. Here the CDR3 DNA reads TGCGCCAGCAGCCAACATGGCATGGGGGGACAGGGGTCTGGCTACACCTTC. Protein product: CASSQHGMGGQGSGYTF.

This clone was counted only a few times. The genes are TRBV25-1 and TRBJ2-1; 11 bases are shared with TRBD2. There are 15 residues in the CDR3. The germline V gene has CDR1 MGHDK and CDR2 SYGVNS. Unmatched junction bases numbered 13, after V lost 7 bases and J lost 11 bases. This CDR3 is CASTRKRGLAEQQFF. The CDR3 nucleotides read TGTGCCAGCACCCGAAAGAGGGGACTAGCGGAACAGCAGTTCTTC.

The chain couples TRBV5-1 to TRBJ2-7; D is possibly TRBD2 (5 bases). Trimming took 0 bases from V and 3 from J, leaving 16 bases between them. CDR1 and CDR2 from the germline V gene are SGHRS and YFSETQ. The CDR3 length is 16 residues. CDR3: CASSLGQGRTYYEQYF. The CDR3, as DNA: TGCGCCAGCAGCTTGGGACAAGGACGGACTTACTACGAGCAGTACTTC.

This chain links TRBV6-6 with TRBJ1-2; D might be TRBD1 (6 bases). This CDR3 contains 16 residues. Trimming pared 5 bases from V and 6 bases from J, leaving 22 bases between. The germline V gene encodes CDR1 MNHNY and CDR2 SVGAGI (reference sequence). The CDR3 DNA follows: TGTGCCAGCAGTCGTGGGGTGTCGACAGGAACCCATGGCTACACCTTC. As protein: CASSRGVSTGTHGYTF.

This CDR3 reads CASSYEGVIKNEQFF. The CDR3 nucleotides are TGTGCCAGCAGTTATGAGGGAGTAATTAAAAATGAGCAGTTCTTC. The chain uses TRBV6-5 and TRBJ2-1; TRBD2 might be the D (5 bases). CDR1 is MNHEY, CDR2 SVGAGI, per germline. The CDR3 sequence is 15 residues long. V dropped 3 bases and J dropped 7 bases, with 16 bases sitting between them.

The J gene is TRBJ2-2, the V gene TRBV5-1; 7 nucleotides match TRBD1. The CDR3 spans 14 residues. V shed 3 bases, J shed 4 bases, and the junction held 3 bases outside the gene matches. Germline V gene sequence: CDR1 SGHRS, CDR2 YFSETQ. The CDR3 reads CASSSDRITGELFF. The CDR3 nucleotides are TGCGCCAGCAGCTCGGACAGGATCACCGGGGAGCTGTTTTTT.

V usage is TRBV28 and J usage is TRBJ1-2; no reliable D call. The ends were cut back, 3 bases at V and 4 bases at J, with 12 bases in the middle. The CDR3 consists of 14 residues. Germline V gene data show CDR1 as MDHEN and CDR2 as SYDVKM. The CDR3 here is CASSFLGISYGYTF. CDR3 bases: TGTGCCAGCAGTTTTTTGGGGATCAGCTATGGCTACACCTTC.

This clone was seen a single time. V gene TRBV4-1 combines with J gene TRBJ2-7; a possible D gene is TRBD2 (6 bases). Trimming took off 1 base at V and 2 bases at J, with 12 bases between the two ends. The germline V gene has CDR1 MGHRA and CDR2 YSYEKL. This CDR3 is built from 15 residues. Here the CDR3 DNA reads TGCGCCAGCAGCCAAGTAGGACTACCGCCCTACGAGCAGTACTTC. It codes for CASSQVGLPPYEQYF.

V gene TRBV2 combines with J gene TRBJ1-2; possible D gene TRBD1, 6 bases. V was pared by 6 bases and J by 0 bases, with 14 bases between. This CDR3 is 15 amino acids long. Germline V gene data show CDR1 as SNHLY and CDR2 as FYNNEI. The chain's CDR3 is CASRPWTVTNYGYTF. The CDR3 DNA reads TGTGCCAGCAGACCTTGGACAGTAACTAACTATGGCTACACCTTC.

In DNA form, the CDR3 reads TGCGCCAGCAGTTCACAGGCCGAATGGCAGACCCAGTACTTC. Its protein product is CASSSQAEWQTQYF. V is TRBV5-1 and J is TRBJ2-5, with TRBD1 as a possible D gene (5 bases). CDR1 SGHRS and CDR2 YFSETQ come from the germline V gene. The V end lost 5 bases, the J end lost 6 bases, and 17 bases lay between the germline ends. This CDR3 spans 14 amino acids. The entire variable domain, with the rest obtained from reference TRBV5-1 and TRBJ2-5, is as follows: KAGVTQTPRYLIKTRGQQVTLSCSPISGHRSVSWYQQTPGQGLQFLFEYFSETQRNKGNFPGRFSGRQFSNSRSEMNVSTLELGDSALYLCASSSQAEWQTQYFGPGTRLLVL.

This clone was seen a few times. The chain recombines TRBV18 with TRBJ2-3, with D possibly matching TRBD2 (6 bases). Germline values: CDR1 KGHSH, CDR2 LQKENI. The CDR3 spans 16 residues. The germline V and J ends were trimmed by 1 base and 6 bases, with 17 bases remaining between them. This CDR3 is CASSPRGRELGDTQYF. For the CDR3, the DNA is TGTGCCAGCTCACCACGAGGACGGGAGCTCGGGGATACGCAGTATTTT.

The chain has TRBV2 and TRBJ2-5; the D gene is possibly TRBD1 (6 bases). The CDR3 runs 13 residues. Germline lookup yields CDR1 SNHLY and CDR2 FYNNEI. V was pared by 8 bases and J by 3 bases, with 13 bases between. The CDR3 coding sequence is TGTGCCAGCGGACAGTCCCCGGAAGAGACCCAGTACTTC. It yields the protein CASGQSPEETQYF.

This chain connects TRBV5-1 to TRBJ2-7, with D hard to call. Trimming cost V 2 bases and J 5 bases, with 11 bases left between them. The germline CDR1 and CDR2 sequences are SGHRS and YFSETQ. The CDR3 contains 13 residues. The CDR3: CASSFSVVDEQYF. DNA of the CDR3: TGCGCCAGCAGCTTCTCCGTAGTCGACGAGCAGTACTTC.

CDR3 coding DNA: TGTGCCACCAGCAGCGCCCGGGAATCGAAGAGGGGGAGCTATGGCTACACCTTC. Encoded protein: CATSSARESKRGSYGYTF. V usage is TRBV15 and J usage is TRBJ1-2; D is perhaps TRBD1 (6 bases). The V end lost 3 bases, the J end lost 4 bases, and 24 bases lay between the germline ends. The CDR3 consists of 18 residues. Germline V gene sequence: CDR1 LNHNV, CDR2 YYDKDF (reference sequence).

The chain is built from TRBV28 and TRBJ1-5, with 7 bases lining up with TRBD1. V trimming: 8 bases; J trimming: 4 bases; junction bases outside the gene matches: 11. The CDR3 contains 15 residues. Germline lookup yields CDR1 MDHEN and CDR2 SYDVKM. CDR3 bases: TGTGCCAGCGTTAAGCTACAGGGGAGAAATCAGCCCCAGCATTTT. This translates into CASVKLQGRNQPQHF.